The clone carrying this TCR beta chain was counted once. The sample is drawn from a study of blood T cell repertoires in COVID-19. Background on the study: Italy, Spain and the United States were the sources of the convalescent and acute COVID-19 samples.

Assay used: immunoSEQ multiplex PCR; TCRdb lists only in-frame clones, some missing. Among some 150,000 clones, about 80% were seen once, and the ten largest hold approximately 1.6%. A COVID-19 case had been met by exposed participants during the 2 weeks before study entry. The CDR3 spans 17 residues. CDR1 is SEHNR, CDR2 FQNEAQ, per germline (reference sequence). The trim removed 8 bases at V and 1 base at J, leaving 11 bases unmatched. Sequenced material: PBMCs or T cells enriched from blood (not recorded which). This TCR came from a woman in her late teens or twenties who had been exposed to COVID-19. This sequence joins TRBV7-9 and TRBJ1-5, with 10 bases aligning to TRBD1. The DNA of the CDR3 is TGTGCCAGCCTGGACAGGGGGGCTTATAGAAGCAATCAGCCCCAGCATTTT. Its protein product is CASLDRGAYRSNQPQHF.